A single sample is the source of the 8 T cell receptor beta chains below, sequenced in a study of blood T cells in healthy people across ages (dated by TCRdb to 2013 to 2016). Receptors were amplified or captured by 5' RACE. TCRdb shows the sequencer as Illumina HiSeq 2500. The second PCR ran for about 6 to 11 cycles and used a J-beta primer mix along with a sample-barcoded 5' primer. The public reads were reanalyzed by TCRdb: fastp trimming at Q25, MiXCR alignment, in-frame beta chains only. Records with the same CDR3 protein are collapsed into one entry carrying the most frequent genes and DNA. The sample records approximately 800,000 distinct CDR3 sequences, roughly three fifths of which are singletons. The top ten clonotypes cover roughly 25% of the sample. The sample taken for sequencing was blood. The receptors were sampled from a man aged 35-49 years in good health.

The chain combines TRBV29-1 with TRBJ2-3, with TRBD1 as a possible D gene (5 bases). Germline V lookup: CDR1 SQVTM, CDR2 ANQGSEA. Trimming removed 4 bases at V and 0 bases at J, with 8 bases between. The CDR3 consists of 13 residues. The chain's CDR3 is CSVVGASTDTQYF. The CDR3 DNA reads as TGCAGCGTTGTAGGGGCTAGCACAGATACGCAGTATTTT.

CDR3 DNA: TGTGCCAGCAGTAGAGCGGCAGCCCCTGAGCAGTTCTTC. Translation: CASSRAAAPEQFF. V and J are TRBV12-3 or TRBV12-4 and TRBJ2-1; possibly TRBD2 for D (5 bases). With 5 bases removed from V and 9 bases from J, the gap between germline ends came to 14 bases. This CDR3 is 13 amino acids long.

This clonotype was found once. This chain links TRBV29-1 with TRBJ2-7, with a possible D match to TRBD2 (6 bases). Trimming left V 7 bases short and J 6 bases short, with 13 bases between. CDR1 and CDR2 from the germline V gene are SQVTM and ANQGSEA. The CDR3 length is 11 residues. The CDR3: CSGGTSVEQYF. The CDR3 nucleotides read TGCAGCGGCGGGACGAGCGTCGAGCAGTACTTC.

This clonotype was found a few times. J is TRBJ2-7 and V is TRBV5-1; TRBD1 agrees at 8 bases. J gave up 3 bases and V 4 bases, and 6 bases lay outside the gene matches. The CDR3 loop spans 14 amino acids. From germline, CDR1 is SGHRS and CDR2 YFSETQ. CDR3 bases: TGCGCCAGCAGCGGCGGACAGGGTTTCTACGAGCAGTACTTC. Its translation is CASSGGQGFYEQYF.

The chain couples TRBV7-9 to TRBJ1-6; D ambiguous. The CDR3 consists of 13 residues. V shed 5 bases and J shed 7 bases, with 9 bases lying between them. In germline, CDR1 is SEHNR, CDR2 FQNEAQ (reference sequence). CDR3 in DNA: TGTGCCAGCAGCCCTCCGACAAATTCACCCCTCCACTTT. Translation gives CASSPPTNSPLHF.

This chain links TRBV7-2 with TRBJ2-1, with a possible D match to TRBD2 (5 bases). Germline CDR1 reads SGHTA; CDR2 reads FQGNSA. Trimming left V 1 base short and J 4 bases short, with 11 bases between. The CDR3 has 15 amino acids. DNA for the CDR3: TGTGCCAGCAGCTTAGGCCAACCGGGGTACAATGAGCAGTTCTTC. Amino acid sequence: CASSLGQPGYNEQFF.

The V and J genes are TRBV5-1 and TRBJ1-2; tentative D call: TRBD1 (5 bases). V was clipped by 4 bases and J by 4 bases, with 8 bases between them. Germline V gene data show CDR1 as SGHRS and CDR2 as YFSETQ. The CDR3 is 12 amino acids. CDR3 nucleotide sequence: TGCGCCAGCAGCGAGGGACGCTATGGCTACACCTTC. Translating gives CASSEGRYGYTF.

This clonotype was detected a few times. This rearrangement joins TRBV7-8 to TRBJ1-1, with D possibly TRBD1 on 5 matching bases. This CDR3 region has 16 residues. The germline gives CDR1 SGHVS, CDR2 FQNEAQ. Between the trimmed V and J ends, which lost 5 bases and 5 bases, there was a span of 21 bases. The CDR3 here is CASSPDRDQQATEAFF. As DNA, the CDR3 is TGTGCCAGCAGCCCCGATAGGGACCAGCAGGCAACTGAAGCTTTCTTT.